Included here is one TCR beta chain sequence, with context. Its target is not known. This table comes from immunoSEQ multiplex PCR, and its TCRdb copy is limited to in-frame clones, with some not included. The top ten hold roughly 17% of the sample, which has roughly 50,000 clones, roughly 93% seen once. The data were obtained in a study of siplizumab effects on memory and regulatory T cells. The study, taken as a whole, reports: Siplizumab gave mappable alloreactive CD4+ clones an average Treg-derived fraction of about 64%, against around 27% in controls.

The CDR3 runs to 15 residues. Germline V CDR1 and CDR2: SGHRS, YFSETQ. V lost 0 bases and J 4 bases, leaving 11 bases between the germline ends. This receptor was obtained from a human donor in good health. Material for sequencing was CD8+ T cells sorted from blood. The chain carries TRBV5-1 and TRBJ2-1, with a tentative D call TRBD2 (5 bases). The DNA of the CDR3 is TGCGCCAGCAGCTTGGCCGTCGGAGGTTACAATGAGCAGTTCTTC. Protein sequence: CASSLAVGGYNEQFF. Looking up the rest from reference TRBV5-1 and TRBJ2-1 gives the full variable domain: KAGVTQTPRYLIKTRGQQVTLSCSPISGHRSVSWYQQTPGQGLQFLFEYFSETQRNKGNFPGRFSGRQFSNSRSEMNVSTLELGDSALYLCASSLAVGGYNEQFFGPGTRLTVL.